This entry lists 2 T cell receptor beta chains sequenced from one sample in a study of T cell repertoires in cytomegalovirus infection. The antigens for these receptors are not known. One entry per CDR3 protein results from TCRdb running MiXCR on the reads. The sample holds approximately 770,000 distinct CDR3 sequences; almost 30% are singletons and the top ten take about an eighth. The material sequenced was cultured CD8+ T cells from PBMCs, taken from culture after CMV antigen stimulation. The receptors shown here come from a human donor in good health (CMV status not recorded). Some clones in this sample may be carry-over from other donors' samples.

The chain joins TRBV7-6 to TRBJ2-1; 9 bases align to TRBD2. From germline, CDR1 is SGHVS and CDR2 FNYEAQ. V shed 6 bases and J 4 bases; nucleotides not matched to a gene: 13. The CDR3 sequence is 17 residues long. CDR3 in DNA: TGTGCCAGCAGTTTCCTAACCGGGACTAGCACTTACAATGAGCAGTTCTTC. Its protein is CASSFLTGTSTYNEQFF.

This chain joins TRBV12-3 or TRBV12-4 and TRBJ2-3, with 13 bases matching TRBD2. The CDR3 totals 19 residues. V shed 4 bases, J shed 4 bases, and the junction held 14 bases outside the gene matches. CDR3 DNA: TGTGCCAGCAGTTCTCGGGGAACTAGCGGGGGGGTCCTTGCAGATACGCAGTATTTT. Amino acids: CASSSRGTSGGVLADTQYF.